A selection of T cell receptor beta chains follows, all from one sample in a study of human T cells and chemical hapten exposure. TCRdb itself ran the RACE reads through MiXCR, one entry per CDR3 protein. The sample consists of a few hundred thousand distinct CDR3 sequences, around 5.5% of them appearing once. Sequenced here: whole blood, sampled in connection with sensitization to the hapten diphenylcyclopropenone (DPC). These receptors were obtained from a woman younger than 30 with alopecia areata. Some clones in this sample may be carry-over from other donors' samples. CDR3s leave out the opening cysteine and the closing phenylalanine or tryptophan. Some rows mark clone size as missing; the rest say once, few, many or name a class of expanded clone.

v_call	cdr3_length	clone_size	j_call	cdr3_aa
TRBV3-1	16	many	TRBJ2-3	ASSHGAAGGWGTDTQY
TRBV20-1	12	many	TRBJ1-1	SARSGFVGTEAF
TRBV6-2/TRBV6-3	15	NA	TRBJ2-1	ASSSALGQPPPNEQF
TRBV6-4	14	many	TRBJ2-2	ASSERARGDTGELF
TRBV4-3	13	few	TRBJ2-3	ASSRILKSTDTQY
TRBV9	13	few	TRBJ1-5	ASSPQGGWNQPQH
TRBV27	11	few	TRBJ2-7	ASSQQNNYEQY
TRBV6-2/TRBV6-3	13	many	TRBJ2-1	ASSYLTGGSDEQF
TRBV6-1	12	NA	TRBJ1-1	ATSLNRGQTEAF
TRBV4-1	12	few	TRBJ2-1	ASSPGGRTNEQF
TRBV12-3/TRBV12-4	12	NA	TRBJ1-4	ASGQGLPREKLF
TRBV6-5	12	few	TRBJ1-2	ASSYGGSYYGYT
TRBV2	16	many	TRBJ1-5	ASSGSTKLGHSNQPQH
TRBV29-1	11	NA	TRBJ2-7	SVARALGDEQY
TRBV6-4	14	many	TRBJ2-1	ASSVTSGGESGEQF
TRBV28	14	many	TRBJ2-3	ASSAGLAGESDTQY
TRBV27	12	many	TRBJ2-1	ASSTMGRGNEQF
TRBV24-1	11	NA	TRBJ2-3	ATAGISTDTQY
TRBV9	12	NA	TRBJ2-5	ASSVGSREETQY
TRBV6-2/TRBV6-3	13	few	TRBJ1-5	ASSHRGGANQPQH
TRBV20-1	11	many	TRBJ1-5	SAQTGLDQPQH
TRBV5-6	16	NA	TRBJ1-5	ASSLAAGQKYSNQPQH
TRBV29-1	13	few	TRBJ2-3	SVGDLAGITDTQY
TRBV7-8	18	many	TRBJ1-4	ASSLLRGPSLGSTNEKLF
TRBV7-2	13	few	TRBJ2-3	ASSSQAGSRDTQY
TRBV12-3/TRBV12-4	11	many	TRBJ2-1	ASRWTSGNEQF
TRBV29-1	11	NA	TRBJ2-3	SVGTALTDTQY
TRBV6-1	14	few	TRBJ2-7	ASSEKQDRGPYEQY
TRBV24-1	12	many	TRBJ1-5	ATSGERLDQPQH
TRBV11-3	14	few	TRBJ2-1	ASSLEGAASGGEQF
TRBV5-4	13	NA	TRBJ2-1	ASRTRQGGNNEQF
TRBV10-3	13	NA	TRBJ2-4	ATTAGGSAKNIQY
TRBV27	12	NA	TRBJ2-2	ASQATMNTGELF
TRBV27	12	NA	TRBJ1-2	ASRPGQAVYGYT
TRBV27	12	few	TRBJ1-1	ASSLTGTGTEAF
TRBV4-2	14	many	TRBJ2-3	ASSQEFLGLGGTQY
TRBV3-1	10	NA	TRBJ1-6	ASSETGTPLH
TRBV7-8	14	many	TRBJ1-4	ASSPLGRQGNEKLF
TRBV7-9	12	few	TRBJ2-3	ASSFGPAGDTQY
TRBV6-2/TRBV6-3	11	NA	TRBJ2-1	ASSDTDYNEQF
TRBV24-1	12	NA	TRBJ2-2	ATNKRGATGELF
TRBV7-9	11	many	TRBJ1-5	ASSPSGDQPQH
TRBV20-1	12	many	TRBJ2-1	SARDTSGYNEQF
TRBV10-3	13	many	TRBJ2-2	AISELAGDTGELF
TRBV6-5	14	few	TRBJ2-7	ASSSLDRPDSYEQY
TRBV7-8	13	NA	TRBJ2-1	ASSLLLRGGNEQF
TRBV9	11	NA	TRBJ1-2	ASSSQGAGGYT